This entry describes one T cell receptor (beta chain). What it recognizes is unknown. The germline V gene has CDR1 LNHDA and CDR2 SQIVND (reference sequence). The CDR3 consists of 17 residues. V was cut by 1 base and J by 1 base, with 16 bases left in between. The data belong to a study of cytomegalovirus exposure and HLA in healthy donors. At the level of the study: An early data release held tens of millions of unique TCRs from HLA-typed donors. The study, taken as a whole, reports: A later analysis reportedly found fewer N-insertions in an Asian-associated ancestry cluster than the roughly 680-donor mean. Later analysis found that TCR beta chains associated with HLA were more clonally expanded than other, equally common chains.

The PCR was carried out with 60 Vbeta primers and 13 Jbeta primers. Profiling relied on immunoSEQ multiplex PCR, and the TCRdb table lists in-frame clones only, not all of them. The profile shows around 110,000 clones, roughly 73% of them singletons. This chain joins TRBV19 and TRBJ1-2; a possible D gene is TRBD1 (6 bases). This receptor was taken from a man aged 35 to 55 in good health and CMV-seronegative. The sample consisted of PBMCs. The CDR3 spells CASSIVPGQKINYGYTF. The CDR3 DNA follows: TGTGCCAGTAGTATAGTTCCCGGACAGAAGATTAACTATGGCTACACCTTC.